This T cell receptor beta chain stems from a study of blood T cell repertoires in COVID-19. Recruitment covered about two dozen US areas and drew participants whose ages spanned roughly 18 to 100 years. Among Cohort 3 donors, those recovered had two negative PCRs, clearance, or symptom resolution. With 1 base removed from V and 5 bases from J, the gap between germline ends came to 14 bases. The germline gives CDR1 SGHAT, CDR2 FQNNGV. This CDR3 spans 15 amino acids. Under the authors' procedure: Counts of nucleated cells, estimated from reference gene primer amplification, were obtained. The protocol was immunoSEQ multiplex PCR, while the TCRdb copy is restricted to in-frame clones and leaves out a portion. V, J and clone size were drawn from that table, and D and trimming were deduced from the DNA. Seen here are 300,000 to 400,000 clones, approximately 90% observed once, and the top ten hold 0.9% to 1.1%.

Sequencing was done on a sample of PBMCs or T cells enriched from blood (not recorded which). The receptor comes from a man younger than 30 who had recovered from COVID-19. V and J are TRBV11-2 and TRBJ1-1, with D possibly matching TRBD1 (6 bases). The CDR3 DNA follows: TGTGCCAGCAGCTTAGGAAAGGGGGGGAGGACTGAAGCTTTCTTT. It specifies CASSLGKGGRTEAFF.